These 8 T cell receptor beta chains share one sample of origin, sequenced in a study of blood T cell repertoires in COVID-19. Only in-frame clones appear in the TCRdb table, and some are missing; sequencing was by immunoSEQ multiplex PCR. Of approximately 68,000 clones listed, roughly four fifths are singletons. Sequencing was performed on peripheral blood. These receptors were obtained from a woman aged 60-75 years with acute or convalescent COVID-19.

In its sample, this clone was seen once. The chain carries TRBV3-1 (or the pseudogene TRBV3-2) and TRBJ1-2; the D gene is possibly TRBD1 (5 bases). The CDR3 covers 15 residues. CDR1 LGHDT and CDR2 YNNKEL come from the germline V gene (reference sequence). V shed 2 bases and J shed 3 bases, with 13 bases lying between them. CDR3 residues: CASSQLRGTDYGYTF. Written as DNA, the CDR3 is TGTGCCAGCAGCCAACTCCGGGGGACGGACTATGGCTACACCTTC.

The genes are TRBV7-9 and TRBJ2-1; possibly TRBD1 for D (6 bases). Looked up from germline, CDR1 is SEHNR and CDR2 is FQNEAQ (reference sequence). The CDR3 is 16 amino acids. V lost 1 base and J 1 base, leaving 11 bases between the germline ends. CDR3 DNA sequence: TGTGCCAGCAGCTTAGGACAGGCTGTTTCCTACAATGAGCAGTTCTTC. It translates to CASSLGQAVSYNEQFF.

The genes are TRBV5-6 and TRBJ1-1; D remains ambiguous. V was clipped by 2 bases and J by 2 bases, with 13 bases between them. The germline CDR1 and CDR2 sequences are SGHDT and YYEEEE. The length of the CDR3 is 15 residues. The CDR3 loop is CASSLGLQSNTEAFF. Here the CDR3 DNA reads TGTGCCAGCAGCTTAGGCCTACAGTCAAACACTGAAGCTTTCTTT.

The CDR3 protein is CASSLSRGGYGSPLHF. DNA for the CDR3: TGTGCCAGCAGTCTCTCGAGGGGGGGTTATGGGTCACCCCTCCACTTT. V is TRBV27 and J is TRBJ1-6; D may be TRBD1 (6 bases). CDR1 and CDR2 (germline): MNHEY, SMNVEV (reference sequence). The V gene lost 5 bases and the J gene lost 10 bases, with 21 bases spanning the gap. The CDR3 covers 16 residues.

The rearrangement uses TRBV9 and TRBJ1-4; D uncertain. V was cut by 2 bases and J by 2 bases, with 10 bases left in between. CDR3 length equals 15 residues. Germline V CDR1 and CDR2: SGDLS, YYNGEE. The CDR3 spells CASSVGGYTNEKLFF. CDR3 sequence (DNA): TGTGCCAGCAGCGTGGGAGGGTACACTAATGAAAAACTGTTTTTT.

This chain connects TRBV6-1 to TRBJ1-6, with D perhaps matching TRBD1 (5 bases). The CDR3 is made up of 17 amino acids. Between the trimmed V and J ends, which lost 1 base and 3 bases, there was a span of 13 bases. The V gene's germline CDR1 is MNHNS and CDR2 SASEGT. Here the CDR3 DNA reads TGTGCCAGCAGTGAAGTCGAACAGGCTCACTATAATTCACCCCTCCACTTT. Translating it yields CASSEVEQAHYNSPLHF.

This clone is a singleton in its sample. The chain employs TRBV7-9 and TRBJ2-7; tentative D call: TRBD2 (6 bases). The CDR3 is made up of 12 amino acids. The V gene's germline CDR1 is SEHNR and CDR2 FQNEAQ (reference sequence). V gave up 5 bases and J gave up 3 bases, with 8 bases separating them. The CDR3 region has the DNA TGTGCCAGCAGCCCCGGGGGCTACGAGCAGTACTTC. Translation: CASSPGGYEQYF.

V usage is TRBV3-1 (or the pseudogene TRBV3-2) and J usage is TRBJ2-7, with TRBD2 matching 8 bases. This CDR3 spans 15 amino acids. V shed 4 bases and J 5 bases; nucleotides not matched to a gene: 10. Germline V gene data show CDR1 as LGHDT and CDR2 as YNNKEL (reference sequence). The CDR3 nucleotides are TGTGCCAGCAGCCTGAACGGGGGGGGCCTCAACGAGCAGTACTTC. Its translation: CASSLNGGGLNEQYF.